Below are 21 T cell receptor beta chains sequenced from a single sample in a study of T-cell reconstitution after alpha-beta-depleted transplantation in children. A TCRbeta library incorporating unique molecular identifiers was prepared. One entry per CDR3 protein results from TCRdb running MiXCR on the PCR reads. The sample includes a few hundred thousand distinct CDR3 sequences, around 15% seen only once; the top ten take around 28%. The specimen was PBMCs, mostly from graft donor cells, collected 360 days after TCRalphabeta/CD19-depleted stem cell transplant. The source is a boy in the first two years of life who had a stem cell transplant for Wiskott-Aldrich syndrome, so the T cells may come from the graft donor.

V usage is TRBV12-3 or TRBV12-4 and J usage is TRBJ2-7, with 8 nucleotides matching TRBD1. V was clipped by 4 bases and J by 7 bases; unmatched bases: 9. The CDR3 runs to 14 residues. CDR3 DNA sequence: TGTGCCAGCAGTTCCGACAGGGGTCTGCGAGAGCAGTACTTC. It is translated as CASSSDRGLREQYF.

V usage is TRBV7-9 and J usage is TRBJ2-7; D gene uncertain. Per germline, CDR1 SEHNR and CDR2 FQNEAQ (reference sequence). The CDR3 totals 15 residues. V gave up 2 bases and J gave up 7 bases, with 18 bases separating them. The CDR3 spells CASSLSLPGPPEQYF. In nucleotides, the CDR3 is TGTGCCAGCAGCTTAAGTCTTCCAGGACCCCCGGAGCAGTACTTC.

This clonotype was seen a few times. The V and J genes are TRBV7-8 and TRBJ2-3, with D unclear. This CDR3 has 14 residues. V lost 0 bases, J lost 5 bases, and 9 bases lay in between. Germline values: CDR1 SGHVS, CDR2 FQNEAQ. In nucleotides, the CDR3 is TGTGCCAGCAGCTTAGCGCTTGGGCTAGATACGCAGTATTTT. Protein product: CASSLALGLDTQYF.

In DNA form, the CDR3 reads TGCGCCAGCAGCATTGACAGGGTTGGAATTCTAGACGAGCAGTACTTC. Residues: CASSIDRVGILDEQYF. This chain links TRBV5-1 with TRBJ2-7; 7 bases match TRBD1. V lost 4 bases and J lost 5; bases outside the gene matches: 15. CDR3 size: 16 residues. Germline assignment: CDR1 SGHRS and CDR2 YFSETQ.

This chain joins TRBV15 and TRBJ2-1; D gene ambiguous. V lost 0 bases and J lost 6, with 12 bases in between. The CDR3 runs to 15 residues. Per germline, CDR1 LNHNV and CDR2 YYDKDF (reference sequence). CDR3 nucleotides: TGTGCCACCAGCAGAGATCCGCCAGCCTCCAATGAGCAGTTCTTC. Its translation: CATSRDPPASNEQFF.

The chain uses TRBV15 and TRBJ2-1; 8 positions match TRBD2. Germline values: CDR1 LNHNV, CDR2 YYDKDF (reference sequence). This CDR3 region has 22 residues. The ends lost 3 bases at V and 7 bases at J; junction bases unmatched: 29. The CDR3 spells CATSSWSGFLAGGRYLRNEQFF. In DNA form, the CDR3 reads TGTGCCACCAGCAGCTGGTCGGGGTTCTTAGCGGGCGGGAGGTATTTGCGGAATGAGCAGTTCTTC.

This clonotype occurred a few times. The chain is built from TRBV24-1 and TRBJ2-1; possibly TRBD2 for D (5 bases). The germline gives CDR1 KGHDR, CDR2 SFDVKD. This CDR3 has 15 amino acids. V shed 3 bases and J shed 2 bases, with 10 bases lying between them. Written as DNA, the CDR3 is TGTGCCACCAGTGATCCGGGGAAACCCTACAATGAGCAGTTCTTC. It is translated as CATSDPGKPYNEQFF.

The chain is built from TRBV29-1 and TRBJ2-2; 15 positions agree with TRBD2. Germline CDR1 SQVTM, CDR2 ANQGSEA. This CDR3 has 16 residues. The J segment lost 2 bases and the V segment lost 6 bases, leaving 4 bases of the junction unmatched. The CDR3, as DNA: TGCAGCGTCAGGACTAGCGGGAGGGCCAACACCGGGGAGCTGTTTTTT. Protein: CSVRTSGRANTGELFF.

A few counts support this clonotype. The chain has TRBV7-6 and TRBJ2-7; possible D gene TRBD2, 6 bases. The CDR3 is made up of 13 amino acids. CDR1 is SGHVS and CDR2 is FNYEAQ in the germline V gene. V lost 4 bases and J lost 2, with 9 bases in between. The CDR3 sequence: CASSWGGPYEQYF. In DNA, the CDR3 is TGTGCCAGCAGCTGGGGAGGCCCCTACGAGCAGTACTTC.

A few counts support this clonotype. The rearrangement links TRBV10-3 to TRBJ2-2; D is unclear. Trimming cost V 4 bases and J 1 base, with 4 bases left between them. Germline CDR1 ENHRY, CDR2 SYGVKD. The CDR3 length is 13 residues. In nucleotides, the CDR3 is TGTGCCATCAGTGTAAGGAACACCGGGGAGCTGTTTTTT. It specifies CAISVRNTGELFF.

This clonotype has a handful of counts. CDR3 in DNA: TGTGCCAGCAGCTTCCATGGGGGCGAGCAGTACTTC. Its protein is CASSFHGGEQYF. The V and J genes are TRBV7-2 and TRBJ2-7, with D perhaps assigned TRBD1 or TRBD2 (5 bases each). This CDR3 is 12 amino acids long. Between the trimmed V and J ends, which lost 3 bases and 6 bases, there was a span of 9 bases. Per the germline V gene, CDR1 is SGHTA and CDR2 is FQGNSA.

This clonotype was seen more than once but under ten times. Here the CDR3 reads CASSPGGDRRRPLHF. The CDR3 region has the DNA TGCGCCAGCAGCCCAGGCGGGGACAGGAGGAGACCCCTCCACTTT. The chain recombines TRBV4-1 with TRBJ1-6; TRBD1 agrees at 8 bases. CDR1 MGHRA and CDR2 YSYEKL come from the germline V gene. This CDR3 contains 15 residues. V was clipped by 4 bases and J by 12 bases; unmatched bases: 11.

This chain uses TRBV3-1 with TRBJ2-7, with 9 positions matching TRBD2. The trim removed 4 bases at V and 3 bases at J, leaving 7 bases unmatched. Per germline, CDR1 LGHDT and CDR2 YNNKEL (reference sequence). The CDR3 runs 15 residues. As DNA, the CDR3 is TGTGCCAGCAGCCGAATAGCGGGGGCCCGCTACGAGCAGTACTTC. Its translation is CASSRIAGARYEQYF.

This clonotype was seen only once. The rearrangement joins TRBV5-1 to TRBJ2-3; 9 nucleotides match TRBD2. This CDR3 region has 16 residues. Trimming removed 4 bases from V and 1 base from J; junction bases left unmatched: 7. The germline CDR1 and CDR2 sequences are SGHRS and YFSETQ. The CDR3 sequence: CASSLLAGTGTDTQYF. DNA for the CDR3: TGCGCCAGCAGCCTCCTAGCGGGGACTGGCACAGATACGCAGTATTTT.

V is TRBV5-3 and J is TRBJ2-3; D gene unclear. TRBV5-3 is marked as an open reading frame, function uncertain. The CDR3 contains 16 residues. V dropped 8 bases and J dropped 4 bases, with 23 bases sitting between them. The CDR3 nucleotides read TGTGCCAGTCCCCCCCCGGCGCGAGGCCCCGCAGATACGCAGTATTTT. Amino acid sequence: CASPPPARGPADTQYF.

There are a few counts of this clonotype. The rearrangement uses TRBV20-1 and TRBJ1-6; D might be TRBD1 (6 bases). Germline V lookup: CDR1 DFQATT, CDR2 SNEGSKA (reference sequence). The CDR3 has 14 residues. With 3 bases removed from V and 3 bases from J, the gap between germline ends came to 9 bases. CDR3 region: CSARNRDYNSPLHF. DNA for the CDR3: TGCAGTGCTAGGAACAGGGACTATAATTCACCCCTCCACTTT.

The V call is TRBV5-6, the J call TRBJ2-1; D is uncertain. This CDR3 has 13 amino acids. Germline loops: CDR1 SGHDT, CDR2 YYEEEE. V was clipped by 5 bases and J by 2 bases, with 8 bases between them. CDR3 DNA sequence: TGTGCCAGCAGTCGTAGCCCCTACAATGAGCAGTTCTTC. This translates into CASSRSPYNEQFF.

The chain joins TRBV9 to TRBJ2-3, with 12 bases aligning to TRBD2. Germline V gene data show CDR1 as SGDLS and CDR2 as YYNGEE. The V and J ends lost 2 bases and 5 bases, in that order; junction bases with no gene match: 9. CDR3 length equals 17 residues. The chain's CDR3 is CASSVASGRAMIDTQYF. As DNA, the CDR3 is TGTGCCAGCAGCGTTGCTAGCGGGAGGGCCATGATAGATACGCAGTATTTT. Combining the CDR3 with reference TRBV9 and TRBJ2-3 gives the whole variable domain DSGVTQTPKHLITATGQRVTLRCSPRSGDLSVYWYQQSLDQGLQFLIQYYNGEERAKGNILERFSAQQFPDLHSELNLSSLELGDSALYFCASSVASGRAMIDTQYFGPGTRLTVL.

The chain has TRBV11-2 and TRBJ2-7, with TRBD1 identical over 9 bases. Germline values: CDR1 SGHAT, CDR2 FQNNGV. This CDR3 has 18 residues. Trimming removed 5 bases from V and 3 bases from J; junction bases left unmatched: 17. CDR3 bases: TGTGCCAGCAGCCTCATTGGCCACACAGGGGGCACAATCTACGAGCAGTACTTC. This encodes CASSLIGHTGGTIYEQYF.

The J gene is TRBJ2-3, the V gene TRBV27, with D maybe TRBD1 (6 bases). This CDR3 has 12 amino acids. With 4 bases removed from V and 7 bases from J, the gap between germline ends came to 9 bases. Germline CDR1 reads MNHEY; CDR2 reads SMNVEV (reference sequence). CDR3 DNA: TGTGCCAGCAGTTCGACAGGCAATACGCAGTATTTT. Protein sequence: CASSSTGNTQYF.

This chain links TRBV7-8 with TRBJ2-4; the match to TRBD1 covers 12 bases. Per germline, CDR1 SGHVS and CDR2 FQNEAQ. V trimming: 3 bases; J trimming: 1 base; junction bases outside the gene matches: 7. The CDR3 is made up of 18 amino acids. Written as DNA, the CDR3 is TGTGCCAGCAGCTTGGAGGTGGGACAGGGGGCGGCCAAAAACATTCAGTACTTC. It specifies CASSLEVGQGAAKNIQYF.